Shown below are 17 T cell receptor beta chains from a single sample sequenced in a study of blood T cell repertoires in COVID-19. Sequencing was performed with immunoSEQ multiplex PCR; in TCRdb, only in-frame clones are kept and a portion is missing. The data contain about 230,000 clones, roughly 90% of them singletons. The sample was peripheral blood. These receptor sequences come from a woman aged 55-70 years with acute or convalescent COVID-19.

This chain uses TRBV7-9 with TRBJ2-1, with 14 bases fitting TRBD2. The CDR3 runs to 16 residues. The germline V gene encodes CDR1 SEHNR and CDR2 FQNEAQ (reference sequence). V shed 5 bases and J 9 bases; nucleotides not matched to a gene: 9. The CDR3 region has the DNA TGTGCCAGCAGCCCGGGACTAGCGGGAGTTACGGCTGAGCAGTTCTTC. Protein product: CASSPGLAGVTAEQFF. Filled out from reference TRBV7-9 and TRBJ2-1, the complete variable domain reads DTGVSQNPRHKITKRGQNVTFRCDPISEHNRLYWYRQTLGQGPEFLTYFQNEAQLEKSRLLSDRFSAERPKGSFSTLEIQRTEQGDSAMYLCASSPGLAGVTAEQFFGPGTRLTVL.

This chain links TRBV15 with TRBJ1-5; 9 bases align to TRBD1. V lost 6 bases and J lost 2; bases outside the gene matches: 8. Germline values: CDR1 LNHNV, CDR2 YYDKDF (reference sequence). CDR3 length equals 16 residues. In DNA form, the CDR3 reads TGTGCCACCAGTATCGCGGGACAGGGAGGCAATCAGCCCCAGCATTTT. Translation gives CATSIAGQGGNQPQHF.

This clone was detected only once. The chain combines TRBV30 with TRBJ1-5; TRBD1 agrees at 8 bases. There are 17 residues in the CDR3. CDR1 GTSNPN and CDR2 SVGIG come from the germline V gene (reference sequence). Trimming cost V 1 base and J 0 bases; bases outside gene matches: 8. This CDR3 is CAWSEGDRSYSNQPQHF. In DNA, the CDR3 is TGTGCCTGGAGTGAAGGGGACAGGAGTTATAGCAATCAGCCCCAGCATTTT.

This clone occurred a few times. This CDR3 reads CASSRRGQGDEKLFF. DNA for the CDR3: TGTGCCAGCAGTAGGAGAGGACAGGGGGATGAAAAACTGTTTTTT. The V gene is TRBV2, the J gene TRBJ1-4; 10 bases map to TRBD1. V shed 5 bases and J 6 bases; nucleotides not matched to a gene: 6. CDR1 SNHLY and CDR2 FYNNEI come from the germline V gene. The CDR3 is made up of 15 amino acids.

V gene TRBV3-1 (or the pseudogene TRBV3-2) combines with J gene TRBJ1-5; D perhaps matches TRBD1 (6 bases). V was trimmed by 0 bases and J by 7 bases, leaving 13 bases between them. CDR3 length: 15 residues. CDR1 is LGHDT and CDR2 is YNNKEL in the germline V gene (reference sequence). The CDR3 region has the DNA TGTGCCAGCAGCCAAGAGCCACAGGGATACCAGCCCCAGCATTTT. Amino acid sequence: CASSQEPQGYQPQHF.

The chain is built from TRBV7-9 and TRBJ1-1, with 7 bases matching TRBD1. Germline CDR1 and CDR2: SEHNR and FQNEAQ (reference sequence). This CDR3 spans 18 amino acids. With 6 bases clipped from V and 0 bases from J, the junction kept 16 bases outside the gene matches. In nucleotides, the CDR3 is TGTGCCAGCAGATCGGAGGCCAGGGGGTCTTTTATGAACACTGAAGCTTTCTTT. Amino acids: CASRSEARGSFMNTEAFF.

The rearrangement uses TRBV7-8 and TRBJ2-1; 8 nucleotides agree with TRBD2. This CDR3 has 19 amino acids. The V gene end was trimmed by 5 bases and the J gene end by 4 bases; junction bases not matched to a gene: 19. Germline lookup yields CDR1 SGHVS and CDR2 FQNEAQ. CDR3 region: CASSPPQAGAPREYNEQFF. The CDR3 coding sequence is TGTGCCAGCAGCCCCCCCCAAGCGGGGGCCCCGAGGGAATACAATGAGCAGTTCTTC.

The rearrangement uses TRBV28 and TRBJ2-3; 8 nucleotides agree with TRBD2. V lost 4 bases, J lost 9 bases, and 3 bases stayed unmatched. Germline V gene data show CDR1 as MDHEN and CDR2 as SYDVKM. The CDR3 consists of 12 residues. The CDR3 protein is CASSSSSGTQYF. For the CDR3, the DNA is TGTGCCAGCAGTTCCTCTAGCGGGACGCAGTATTTT. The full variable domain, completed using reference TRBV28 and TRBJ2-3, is DVKVTQSSRYLVKRTGEKVFLECVQDMDHENMFWYRQDPGLGLRLIYFSYDVKMKEKGDIPEGYSVSREKKERFSLILESASTNQTSMYLCASSSSSGTQYFGPGTRLTVL.

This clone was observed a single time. The CDR3 nucleotides read TGTGCCAGCGGGCGGGCCGGGATGACAGATACGCAGTATTTT. It is translated as CASGRAGMTDTQYF. The chain is built from TRBV6-5 and TRBJ2-3; D may be TRBD2 (5 bases). Between the trimmed V and J ends, which lost 8 bases and 3 bases, there was a span of 15 bases. Germline loops: CDR1 MNHEY, CDR2 SVGAGI. This CDR3 is 14 amino acids long.

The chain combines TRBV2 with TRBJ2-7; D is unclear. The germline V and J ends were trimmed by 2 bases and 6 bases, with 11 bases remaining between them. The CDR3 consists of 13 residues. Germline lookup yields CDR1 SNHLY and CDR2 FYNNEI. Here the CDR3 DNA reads TGTGCCAGCAGTGAAATGCCTACGTCCGAGCAGTACTTC. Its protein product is CASSEMPTSEQYF.

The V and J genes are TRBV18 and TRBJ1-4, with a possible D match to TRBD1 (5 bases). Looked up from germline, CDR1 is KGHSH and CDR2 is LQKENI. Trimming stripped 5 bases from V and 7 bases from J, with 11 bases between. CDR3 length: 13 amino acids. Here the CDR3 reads CASSKGVGEKLFF. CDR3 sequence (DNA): TGTGCCAGCTCAAAAGGGGTTGGTGAAAAACTGTTTTTT.

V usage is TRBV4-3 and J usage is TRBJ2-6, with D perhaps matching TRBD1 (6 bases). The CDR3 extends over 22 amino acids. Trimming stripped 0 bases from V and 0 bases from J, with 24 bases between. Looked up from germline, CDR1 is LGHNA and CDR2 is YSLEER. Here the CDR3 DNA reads TGCGCCAGCAGCCAAGATTTCCCCCGGGGACACGTCTCCTCCTCTGGGGCCAACGTCCTGACTTTC. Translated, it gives CASSQDFPRGHVSSSGANVLTF.

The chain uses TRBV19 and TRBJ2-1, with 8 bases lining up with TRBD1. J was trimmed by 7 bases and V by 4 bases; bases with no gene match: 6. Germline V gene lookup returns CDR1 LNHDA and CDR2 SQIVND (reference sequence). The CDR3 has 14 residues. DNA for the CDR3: TGTGCCAGTAGTACAGGGGGCCGAATGAATGAGCAGTTCTTC. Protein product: CASSTGGRMNEQFF.

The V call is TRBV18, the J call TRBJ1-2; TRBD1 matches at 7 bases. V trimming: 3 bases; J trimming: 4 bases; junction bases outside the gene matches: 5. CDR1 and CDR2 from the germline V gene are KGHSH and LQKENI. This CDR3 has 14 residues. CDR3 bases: TGTGCCAGCTCACCTACAGGGGCGAGCTATGGCTACACCTTC. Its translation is CASSPTGASYGYTF. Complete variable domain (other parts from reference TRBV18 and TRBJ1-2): NAGVMQNPRHLVRRRGQEARLRCSPMKGHSHVYWYRQLPEEGLKFMVYLQKENIIDESGMPKERFSAEFPKEGPSILRIQQVVRGDSAAYFCASSPTGASYGYTFGSGTRLTVV.

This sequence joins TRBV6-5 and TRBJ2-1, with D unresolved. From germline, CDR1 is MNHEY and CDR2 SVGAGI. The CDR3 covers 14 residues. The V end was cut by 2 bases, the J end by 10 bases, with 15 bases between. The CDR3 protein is CASSYGALRLEQFF. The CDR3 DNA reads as TGTGCCAGCAGTTACGGCGCCTTGAGGTTAGAGCAGTTCTTC.

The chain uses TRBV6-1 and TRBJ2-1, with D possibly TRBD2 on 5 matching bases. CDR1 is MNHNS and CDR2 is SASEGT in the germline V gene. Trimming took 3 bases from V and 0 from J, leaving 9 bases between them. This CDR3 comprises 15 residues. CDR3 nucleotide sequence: TGTGCCAGCAGTGATTGGGAGAGCTCCTACAATGAGCAGTTCTTC. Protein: CASSDWESSYNEQFF.

Written as DNA, the CDR3 is TGTGCCAGCAGCAGACAGGGGATCGATGGCTACACCTTC. Amino acids: CASSRQGIDGYTF. V is TRBV6-6 and J is TRBJ1-2; 8 bases line up with TRBD1. The germline gives CDR1 MNHNY, CDR2 SVGAGI (reference sequence). With V trimmed by 6 bases and J by 6 bases, 6 bases remained unmatched. CDR3 length: 13 amino acids.